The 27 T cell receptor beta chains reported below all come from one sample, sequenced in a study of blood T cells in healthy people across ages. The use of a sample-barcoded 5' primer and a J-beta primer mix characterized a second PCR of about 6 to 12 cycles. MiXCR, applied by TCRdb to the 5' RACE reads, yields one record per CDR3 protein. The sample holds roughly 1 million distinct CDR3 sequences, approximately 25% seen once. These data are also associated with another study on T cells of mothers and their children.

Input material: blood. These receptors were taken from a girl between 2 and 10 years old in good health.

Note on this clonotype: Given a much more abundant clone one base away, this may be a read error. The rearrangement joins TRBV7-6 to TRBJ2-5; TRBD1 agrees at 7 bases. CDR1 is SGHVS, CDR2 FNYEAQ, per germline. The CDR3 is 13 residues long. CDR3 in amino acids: CSSSFRTGETQYF. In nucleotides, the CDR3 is TGTTCCAGCAGCTTCAGGACAGGAGAGACCCAGTACTTC.

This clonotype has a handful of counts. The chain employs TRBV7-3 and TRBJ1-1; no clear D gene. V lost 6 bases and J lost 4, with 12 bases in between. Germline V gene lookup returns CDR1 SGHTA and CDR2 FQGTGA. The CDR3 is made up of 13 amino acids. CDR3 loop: CASRGGPFTEAFF. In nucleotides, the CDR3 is TGTGCCAGCAGGGGCGGGCCCTTCACTGAAGCTTTCTTT.

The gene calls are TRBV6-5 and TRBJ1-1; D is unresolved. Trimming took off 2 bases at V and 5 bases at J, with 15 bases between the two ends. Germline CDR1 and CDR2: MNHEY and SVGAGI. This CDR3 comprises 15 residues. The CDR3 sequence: CASSYGSHTETEAFF. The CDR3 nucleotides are TGTGCCAGCAGTTACGGTAGCCATACGGAGACTGAAGCTTTCTTT.

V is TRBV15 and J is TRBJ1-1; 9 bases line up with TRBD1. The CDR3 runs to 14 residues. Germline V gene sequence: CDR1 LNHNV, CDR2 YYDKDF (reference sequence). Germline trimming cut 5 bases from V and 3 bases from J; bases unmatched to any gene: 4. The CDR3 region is CATSPWTGDTEAFF. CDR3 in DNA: TGTGCCACCAGCCCCTGGACAGGGGACACTGAAGCTTTCTTT.

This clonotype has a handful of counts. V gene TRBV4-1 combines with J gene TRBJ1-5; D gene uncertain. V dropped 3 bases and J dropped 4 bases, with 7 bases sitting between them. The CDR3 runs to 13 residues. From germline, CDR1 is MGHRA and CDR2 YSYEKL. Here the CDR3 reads CASSHGWNQPQHF. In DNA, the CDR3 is TGCGCCAGCAGCCACGGGTGGAATCAGCCCCAGCATTTT.

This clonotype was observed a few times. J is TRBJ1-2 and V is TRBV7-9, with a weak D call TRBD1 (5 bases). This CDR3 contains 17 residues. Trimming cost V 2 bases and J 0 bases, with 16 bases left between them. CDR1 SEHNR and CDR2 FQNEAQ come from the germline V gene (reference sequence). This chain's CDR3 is CASSLYAGAGANYGYTF. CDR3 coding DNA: TGTGCCAGCAGCTTATATGCCGGGGCCGGGGCTAACTATGGCTACACCTTC.

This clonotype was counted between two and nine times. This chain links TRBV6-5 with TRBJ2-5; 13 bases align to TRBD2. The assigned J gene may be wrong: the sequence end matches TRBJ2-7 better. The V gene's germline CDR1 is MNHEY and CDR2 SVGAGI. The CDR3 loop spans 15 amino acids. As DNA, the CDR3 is TGTGCCAGCAGTTCCGAGACTAGCGGGGGGTACGAGCAGTACTTC. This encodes CASSSETSGGYEQYF.

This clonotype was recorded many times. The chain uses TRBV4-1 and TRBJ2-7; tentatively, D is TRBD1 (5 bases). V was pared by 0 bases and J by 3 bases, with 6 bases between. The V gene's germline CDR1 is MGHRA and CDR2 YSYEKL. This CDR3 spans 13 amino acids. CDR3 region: CASSQDDSYEQYF. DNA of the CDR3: TGCGCCAGCAGCCAAGACGACAGCTACGAGCAGTACTTC.

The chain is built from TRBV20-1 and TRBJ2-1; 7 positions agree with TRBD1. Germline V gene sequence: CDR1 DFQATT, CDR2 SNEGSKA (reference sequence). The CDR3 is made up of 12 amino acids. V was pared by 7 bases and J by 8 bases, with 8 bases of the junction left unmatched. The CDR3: CSGQGVSDEQFF. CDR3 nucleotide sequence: TGCAGTGGCCAGGGGGTGTCCGATGAGCAGTTCTTC.

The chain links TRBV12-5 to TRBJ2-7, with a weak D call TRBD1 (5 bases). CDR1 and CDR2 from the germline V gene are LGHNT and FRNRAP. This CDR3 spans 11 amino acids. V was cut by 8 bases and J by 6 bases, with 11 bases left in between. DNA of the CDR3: TGTGCTAGTCTAAAGGGGCTCGAGCAGTACTTC. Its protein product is CASLKGLEQYF.

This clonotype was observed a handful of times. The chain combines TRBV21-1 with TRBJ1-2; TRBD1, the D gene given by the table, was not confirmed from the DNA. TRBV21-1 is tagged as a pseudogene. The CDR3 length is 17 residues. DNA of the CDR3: TGTGCCAGCAGCAAAAAGCGGGGGACAGTAGGGACTTATGGCTACACCTTC. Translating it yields CASSKKRGTVGTYGYTF.

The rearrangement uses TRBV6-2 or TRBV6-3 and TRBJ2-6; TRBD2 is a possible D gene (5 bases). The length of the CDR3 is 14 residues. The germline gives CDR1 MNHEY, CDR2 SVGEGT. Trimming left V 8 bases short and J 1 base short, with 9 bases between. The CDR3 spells CASYRGSGANVLTF. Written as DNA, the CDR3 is TGTGCCAGCTATCGGGGTTCTGGGGCCAACGTCCTGACTTTC.

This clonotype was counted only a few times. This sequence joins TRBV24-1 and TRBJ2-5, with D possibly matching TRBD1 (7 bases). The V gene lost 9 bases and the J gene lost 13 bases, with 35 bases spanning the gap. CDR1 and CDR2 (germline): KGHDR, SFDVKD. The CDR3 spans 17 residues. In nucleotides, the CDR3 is TGTGCCACCGCGGGACAGAGTATTCCGGGGGCACTATTCATTGGGTACTTC. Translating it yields CATAGQSIPGALFIGYF.

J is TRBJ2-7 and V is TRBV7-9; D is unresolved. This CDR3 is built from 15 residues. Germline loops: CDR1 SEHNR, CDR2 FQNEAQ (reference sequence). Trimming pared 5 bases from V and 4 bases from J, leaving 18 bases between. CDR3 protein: CASSRLTAVEYEQYF. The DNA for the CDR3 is TGTGCCAGCAGCCGTCTGACGGCGGTGGAATACGAGCAGTACTTC.

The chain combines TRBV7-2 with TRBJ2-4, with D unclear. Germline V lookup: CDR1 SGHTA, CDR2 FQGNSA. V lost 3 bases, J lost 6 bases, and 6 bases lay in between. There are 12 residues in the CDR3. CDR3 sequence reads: CASSFQINIQYF. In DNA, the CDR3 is TGTGCCAGCAGCTTTCAGATAAACATTCAGTACTTC.

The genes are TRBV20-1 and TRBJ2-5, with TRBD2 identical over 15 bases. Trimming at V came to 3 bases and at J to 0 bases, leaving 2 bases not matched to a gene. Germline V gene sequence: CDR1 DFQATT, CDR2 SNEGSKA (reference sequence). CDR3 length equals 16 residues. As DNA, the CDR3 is TGCAGTGCTAGGGGACTAGCGGGGGGTAACCAAGAGACCCAGTACTTC. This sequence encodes CSARGLAGGNQETQYF.

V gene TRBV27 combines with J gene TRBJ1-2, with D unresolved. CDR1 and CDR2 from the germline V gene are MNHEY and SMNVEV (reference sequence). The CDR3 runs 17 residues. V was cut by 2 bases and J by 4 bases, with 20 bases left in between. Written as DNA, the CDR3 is TGTGCCAGCAGTTTAAGGCCGGACCGCTACTCCTCCTATGGCTACACCTTC. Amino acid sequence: CASSLRPDRYSSYGYTF.

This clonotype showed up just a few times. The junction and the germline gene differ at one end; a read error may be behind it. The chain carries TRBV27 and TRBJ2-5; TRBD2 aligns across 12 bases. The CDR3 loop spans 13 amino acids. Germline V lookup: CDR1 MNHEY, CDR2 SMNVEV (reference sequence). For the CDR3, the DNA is TGTGCCAGCCGACTAGCGGGAGTTGGGACCCAGTACTTT. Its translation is CASRLAGVGTQYF.

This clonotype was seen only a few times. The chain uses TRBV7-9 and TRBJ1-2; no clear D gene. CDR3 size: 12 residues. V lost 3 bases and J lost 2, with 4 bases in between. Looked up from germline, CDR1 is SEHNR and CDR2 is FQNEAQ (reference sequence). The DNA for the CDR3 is TGTGCCAGCAGCTTTACCAACTATGGCTACACCTTC. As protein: CASSFTNYGYTF.

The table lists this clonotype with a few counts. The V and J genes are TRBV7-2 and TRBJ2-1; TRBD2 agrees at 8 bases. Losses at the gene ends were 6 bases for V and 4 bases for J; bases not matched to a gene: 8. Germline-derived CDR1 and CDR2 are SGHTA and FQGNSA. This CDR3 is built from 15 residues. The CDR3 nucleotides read TGTGCCAGCAGAGGGCGGGAGGTAGCGTACAATGAGCAGTTCTTC. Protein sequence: CASRGREVAYNEQFF.

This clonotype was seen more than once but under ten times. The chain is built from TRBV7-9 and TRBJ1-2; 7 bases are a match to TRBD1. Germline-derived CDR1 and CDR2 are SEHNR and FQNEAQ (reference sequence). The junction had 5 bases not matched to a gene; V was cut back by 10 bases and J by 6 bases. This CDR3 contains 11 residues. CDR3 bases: TGTGCCACCCAGGGGGGTAATGGCTACACCTTC. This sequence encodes CATQGGNGYTF.

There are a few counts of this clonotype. CDR3 region: CASSPPYQETQYF. CDR3 bases: TGTGCCAGCTCACCACCGTACCAAGAGACCCAGTACTTC. V is TRBV18 and J is TRBJ2-5, with D unresolved. CDR1 and CDR2 from the germline V gene are KGHSH and LQKENI. The ends were cut back, 0 bases at V and 0 bases at J, with 2 bases in the middle. The CDR3 consists of 13 residues.

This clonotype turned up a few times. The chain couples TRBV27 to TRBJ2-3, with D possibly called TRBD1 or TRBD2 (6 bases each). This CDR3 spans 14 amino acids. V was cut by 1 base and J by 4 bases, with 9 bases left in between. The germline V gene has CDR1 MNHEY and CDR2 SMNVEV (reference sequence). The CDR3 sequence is CASSLWGAADTQYF. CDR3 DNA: TGTGCCAGCAGTTTATGGGGGGCGGCAGATACGCAGTATTTT.

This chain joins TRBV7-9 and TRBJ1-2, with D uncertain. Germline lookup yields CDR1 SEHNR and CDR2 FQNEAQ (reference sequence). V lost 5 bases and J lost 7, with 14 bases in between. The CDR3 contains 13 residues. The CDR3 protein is CASSPDGRLGYTF. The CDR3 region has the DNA TGTGCCAGCAGCCCGGACGGTCGTCTTGGCTACACCTTC.

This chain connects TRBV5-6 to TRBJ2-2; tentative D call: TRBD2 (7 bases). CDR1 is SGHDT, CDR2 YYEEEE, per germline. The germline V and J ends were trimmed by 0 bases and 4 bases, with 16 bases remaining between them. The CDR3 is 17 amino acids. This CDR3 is CASSLAAGARGTGELFF. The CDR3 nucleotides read TGTGCCAGCAGCTTGGCCGCGGGGGCGCGGGGCACCGGGGAGCTGTTTTTT. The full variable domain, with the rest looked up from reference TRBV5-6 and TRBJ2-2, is DAGVTQSPTHLIKTRGQQVTLRCSPKSGHDTVSWYQQALGQGPQFIFQYYEEEERQRGNFPDRFSGHQFPNYSSELNVNALLLGDSALYLCASSLAAGARGTGELFFGEGSRLTVL.

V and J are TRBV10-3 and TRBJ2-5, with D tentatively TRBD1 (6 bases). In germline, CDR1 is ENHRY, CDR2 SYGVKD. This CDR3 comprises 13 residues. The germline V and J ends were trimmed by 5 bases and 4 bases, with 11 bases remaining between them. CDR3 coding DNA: TGTGCCATCAGTCAGGGGTCCGGAGAGACCCAGTACTTC. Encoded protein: CAISQGSGETQYF.

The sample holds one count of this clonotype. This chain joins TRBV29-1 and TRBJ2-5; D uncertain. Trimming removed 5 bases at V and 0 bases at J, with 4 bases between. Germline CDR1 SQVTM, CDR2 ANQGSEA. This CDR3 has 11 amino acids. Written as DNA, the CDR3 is TGCAGCGTTTTTCACCAAGAGACCCAGTACTTC. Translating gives CSVFHQETQYF.